The clone carrying this T cell receptor (beta chain) was observed a handful of times. The data were taken from a study of identical twins. In TCRdb, the 5' RACE reads were re-called with MiXCR into one record per CDR3 protein. The sample yields under 1 million distinct CDR3 sequences, approximately 13% seen once. Germline V lookup: CDR1 DFQATT, CDR2 SNEGSKA (reference sequence). Between the trimmed V and J ends, which lost 0 bases and 2 bases, there was a span of 11 bases. The length of the CDR3 is 14 residues. These records were also assigned to another study, of yellow fever vaccine responses in identical twins. From that paper: Twins' vaccine T cell response reportedly gave the appearance of partial convergence and partial personalization.

The chain has TRBV20-1 and TRBJ2-7, with a possible D match to TRBD1 (5 bases). Specimen: PBMCs. The TCR was taken from a young woman in good health. CDR3 bases: TGCAGTGCTAGAGATCCCACAGGAACCTACGAGCAGTACTTC. It codes for CSARDPTGTYEQYF.